This entry lists 17 T cell receptor beta chains sequenced from one sample in a study of somatic mutations in cytotoxic T cells in rheumatoid arthritis. Libraries were prepared by immunoSEQ multiplex PCR; TCRdb keeps only in-frame clonotypes and omits some of them. Seen here are over 15,000 clones, roughly 90% observed once, and the top ten hold more than 14%. What was sequenced was CD8+ T cells sorted from blood. The origin of the receptors is a man aged 40-49 years in good health.

V gene TRBV5-4 combines with J gene TRBJ2-7; TRBD2 is a possible D gene (6 bases). This CDR3 spans 12 amino acids. V lost 7 bases to trimming and J lost 6 bases, with 14 bases between them. Germline values: CDR1 SGHNT, CDR2 YYREEE (reference sequence). The CDR3 DNA reads as TGTGCCAGCTCCGACGGGGGTGTCGAGCAGTACTTC. Translating gives CASSDGGVEQYF.

Notes on this clone: A junction boundary mismatches the germline segment, possibly from a read error. The same CDR3 also results from other DNA sequences found in this sample. This rearrangement joins TRBV27 to TRBJ1-1; 8 nucleotides line up with TRBD1. The germline gives CDR1 MNHEY, CDR2 SMNVEV (reference sequence). The CDR3 is 13 amino acids. CDR3 sequence reads: CASSAGGFSEAFF. CDR3 bases: TGTGCCAGCAGTGCAGGGGGCTTCTCTGAAGCCTTCTTT.

The V and J genes are TRBV4-1 and TRBJ1-6, with D possibly TRBD1 on 5 matching bases. Germline V lookup: CDR1 MGHRA, CDR2 YSYEKL. This CDR3 region has 17 residues. V lost 2 bases and J lost 6, with 17 bases in between. For the CDR3, the DNA is TGCGCCAGCAGCCAACACCCAGGGAGACGGGCTAATTCACCCCTCCACTTT. Encoded protein: CASSQHPGRRANSPLHF.

This clone was picked up one time. The rearrangement joins TRBV14 to TRBJ2-2; 9 bases agree with TRBD2. V lost 1 base to trimming and J lost 8 bases; unmatched junction nucleotides: 5. The CDR3 spans 15 residues. CDR1 and CDR2 from the germline V gene are SGHDN and FVKESK. This chain's CDR3 is CASSQVAGVIGELFF. The CDR3 nucleotides are TGTGCCAGCAGCCAAGTAGCGGGAGTTATTGGGGAGCTGTTTTTT.

The CDR3 region has the DNA TGTGCCACCAGCAAGGGACAGGGCCTCATGAACACTGAAGCTTTCTTT. Its translation: CATSKGQGLMNTEAFF. The J gene is TRBJ1-1, the V gene TRBV15; 9 nucleotides match TRBD1. V trimming: 4 bases; J trimming: 0 bases; junction bases outside the gene matches: 6. The CDR3 length is 16 residues. Germline V gene data show CDR1 as LNHNV and CDR2 as YYDKDF (reference sequence).

The gene calls are TRBV11-3 and TRBJ2-2; 8 nucleotides agree with TRBD2. After removal of 1 base from V and 3 bases from J, the junction contained 7 bases not matched to a gene. From germline, CDR1 is SGHNT and CDR2 YENEEA. This CDR3 has 17 residues. This chain's CDR3 is CASSLVPGGPHTGELFF. In DNA form, the CDR3 reads TGTGCCAGCAGCTTAGTTCCGGGAGGGCCCCACACCGGGGAGCTGTTTTTT.

This chain connects TRBV14 to TRBJ2-2; no clear D gene. CDR3 size: 15 residues. V lost 1 base to trimming and J lost 5 bases, with 11 bases between them. Germline values: CDR1 SGHDN, CDR2 FVKESK. The CDR3 nucleotides read TGTGCCAGCAGCCAAGGGGCCAAACTGACCGGGGAGCTGTTTTTT. This translates into CASSQGAKLTGELFF.

The V call is TRBV10-1, the J call TRBJ2-2, with a weak D call TRBD2 (6 bases). There are 14 residues in the CDR3. Trimming took off 3 bases at V and 4 bases at J, with 9 bases between the two ends. Germline CDR1 reads WNHNN; CDR2 reads SYGVQD (reference sequence). The CDR3 sequence: CASSDPGGTGELFF. The CDR3 DNA reads TGCGCCAGCAGTGACCCCGGGGGCACCGGGGAGCTGTTTTTT.

This clone was observed a single time. The chain joins TRBV15 to TRBJ2-1; D is undetermined. From germline, CDR1 is LNHNV and CDR2 YYDKDF (reference sequence). The ends were cut back, 0 bases at V and 3 bases at J, with 9 bases in the middle. The CDR3 is 15 residues long. The CDR3 sequence is CATSRDRSDYNEQFF. CDR3 nucleotide sequence: TGTGCCACCAGCAGAGATAGGAGCGACTACAATGAGCAGTTCTTC.

This chain links TRBV6-4 with TRBJ2-3; tentative D call: TRBD1 (5 bases). The CDR3 runs 14 residues. Trimming stripped 6 bases from V and 0 bases from J, with 10 bases between. Germline V gene data show CDR1 as MRHNA and CDR2 as SNTAGT. CDR3 protein: CASSPTESTDTQYF. The CDR3 DNA sequence: TGTGCCAGCAGCCCGACAGAGAGCACAGATACGCAGTATTTT.

The chain couples TRBV7-3 to TRBJ2-6; 8 bases are a match to TRBD1. Per germline, CDR1 SGHTA and CDR2 FQGTGA. This CDR3 comprises 22 residues. With 9 bases clipped from V and 1 base from J, the junction kept 26 bases outside the gene matches. CDR3 nucleotide sequence: TGTGCCAGTAGAATTAATCTGGGCCCGGACAGGGAAAATGAGTCTGGGGCCAACGTCCTGACTTTC. Translating gives CASRINLGPDRENESGANVLTF.

V gene TRBV2 combines with J gene TRBJ2-1; 11 nucleotides match TRBD2. The CDR3 spans 17 residues. Germline-derived CDR1 and CDR2 are SNHLY and FYNNEI. Trimming removed 7 bases from V and 9 bases from J; junction bases left unmatched: 17. In nucleotides, the CDR3 is TGTGCCAGCATGGTCGCTAGCGGGAGGATCCGTCTTGTTGAGCAGTTCTTC. Translating gives CASMVASGRIRLVEQFF.

V usage is TRBV10-3 and J usage is TRBJ1-1; no firm D call. CDR1 is ENHRY, CDR2 SYGVKD, per germline. The CDR3 runs 14 residues. Trimming removed 6 bases from V and 4 bases from J, with 15 bases in between. DNA for the CDR3: TGTGCCATCAGGAGGGAGGGTATGGGCACTGAAGCTTTCTTT. Its protein is CAIRREGMGTEAFF.

CDR3 DNA sequence: TGTGCCAGTAGTATCTGGGGGGGACAGCCCTACGAGCAGTACTTC. Protein sequence: CASSIWGGQPYEQYF. This rearrangement joins TRBV19 to TRBJ2-7, with D possibly called TRBD1 or TRBD2 (7 bases each). CDR1 is LNHDA, CDR2 SQIVND, per germline (reference sequence). V was pared by 3 bases and J by 2 bases, with 14 bases between. The CDR3 contains 15 residues.

V and J are TRBV28 and TRBJ2-6, with 7 bases identical to TRBD1. With V trimmed by 5 bases and J by 5 bases, 6 bases remained unmatched. The CDR3 length is 15 residues. CDR1 MDHEN and CDR2 SYDVKM come from the germline V gene. The CDR3 DNA reads TGTGCCAGCAGTACCCGACAGGGAAGGGCCAACGTCCTGACTTTC. Translating gives CASSTRQGRANVLTF.

The chain couples TRBV7-9 to TRBJ2-6; tentative D call: TRBD2 (5 bases). The length of the CDR3 is 16 residues. V lost 4 bases to trimming and J lost 2 bases, with 12 bases between them. The germline V gene encodes CDR1 SEHNR and CDR2 FQNEAQ (reference sequence). CDR3 DNA sequence: TGTGCCAGCAGCTCCGCCGGGATCCCTGGGGCCAACGTCCTGACTTTC. This sequence encodes CASSSAGIPGANVLTF.

The chain employs TRBV11-3 and TRBJ2-1; maybe TRBD2 (5 bases). Germline V gene sequence: CDR1 SGHNT, CDR2 YENEEA. Between the trimmed V and J ends, which lost 0 bases and 0 bases, there was a span of 12 bases. The CDR3 spans 17 residues. CDR3 DNA sequence: TGTGCCAGCAGCTTAGATCTCGGGGTTTCCTCCTACAATGAGCAGTTCTTC. It codes for CASSLDLGVSSYNEQFF.